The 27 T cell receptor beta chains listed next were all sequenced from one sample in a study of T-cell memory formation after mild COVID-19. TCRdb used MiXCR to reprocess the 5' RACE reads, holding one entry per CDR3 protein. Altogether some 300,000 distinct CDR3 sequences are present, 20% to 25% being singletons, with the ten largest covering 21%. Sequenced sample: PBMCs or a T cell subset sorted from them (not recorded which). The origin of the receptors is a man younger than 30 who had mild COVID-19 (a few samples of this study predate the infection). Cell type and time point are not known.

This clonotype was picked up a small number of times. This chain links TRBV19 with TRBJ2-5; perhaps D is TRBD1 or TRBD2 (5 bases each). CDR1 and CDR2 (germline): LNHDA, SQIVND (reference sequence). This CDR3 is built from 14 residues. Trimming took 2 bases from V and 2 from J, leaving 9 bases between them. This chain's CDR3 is CASSIRGVQETQYF. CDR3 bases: TGTGCCAGTAGTATAAGAGGGGTTCAAGAGACCCAGTACTTC.

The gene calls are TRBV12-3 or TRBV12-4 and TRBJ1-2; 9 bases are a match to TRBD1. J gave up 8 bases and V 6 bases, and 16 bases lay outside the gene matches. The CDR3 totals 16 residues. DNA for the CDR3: TGTGCCAGCAGCCCACTAATCCGGGACAGGGTAGAGGGCTACACCTTC. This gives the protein CASSPLIRDRVEGYTF.

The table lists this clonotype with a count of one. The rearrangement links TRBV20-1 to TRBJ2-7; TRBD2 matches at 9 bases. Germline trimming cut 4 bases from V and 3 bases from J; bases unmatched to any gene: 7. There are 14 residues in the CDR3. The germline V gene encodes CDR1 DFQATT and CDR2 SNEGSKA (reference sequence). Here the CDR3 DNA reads TGCAGTGCTATTAGACTAGCGGAGGTCTACGAGCAGTACTTC. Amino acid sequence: CSAIRLAEVYEQYF.

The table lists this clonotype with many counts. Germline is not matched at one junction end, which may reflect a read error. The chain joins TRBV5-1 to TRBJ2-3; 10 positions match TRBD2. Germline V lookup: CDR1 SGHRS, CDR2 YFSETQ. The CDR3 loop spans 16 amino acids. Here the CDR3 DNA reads TGTGCCAGCAGCCCGCGACTAGCGGGTAGCACAGATACGCAGTATTTT. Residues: CASSPRLAGSTDTQYF.

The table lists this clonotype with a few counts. CDR3 coding DNA: TGTGCCAGCAGCGCCTTCCACCCAGCGGACAGGGGACTAGGGGGCTACACCTTC. Translation gives CASSAFHPADRGLGGYTF. The chain employs TRBV7-8 and TRBJ1-2, with 9 bases aligning to TRBD1. From germline, CDR1 is SGHVS and CDR2 FQNEAQ. CDR3 size: 18 residues. V lost 5 bases, J lost 8 bases, and 21 bases stayed unmatched.

The CDR3: CATSRLGLAGSTDTQYF. Here the CDR3 DNA reads TGTGCCACCAGCCGCCTTGGCTTAGCGGGGAGCACAGATACGCAGTATTTT. V gene TRBV15 combines with J gene TRBJ2-3, with TRBD2 identical over 8 bases. Germline V lookup: CDR1 LNHNV, CDR2 YYDKDF (reference sequence). The CDR3 length is 17 residues. V trimming: 5 bases; J trimming: 0 bases; junction bases outside the gene matches: 10.

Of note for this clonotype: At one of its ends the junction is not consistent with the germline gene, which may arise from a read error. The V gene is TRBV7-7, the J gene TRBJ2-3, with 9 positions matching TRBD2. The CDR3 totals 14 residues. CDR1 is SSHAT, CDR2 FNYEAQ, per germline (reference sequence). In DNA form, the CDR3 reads TGTGCTAGCAGCCAAAGCGGGGGGTTAGGCACGCAGTATTTT. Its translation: CASSQSGGLGTQYF.

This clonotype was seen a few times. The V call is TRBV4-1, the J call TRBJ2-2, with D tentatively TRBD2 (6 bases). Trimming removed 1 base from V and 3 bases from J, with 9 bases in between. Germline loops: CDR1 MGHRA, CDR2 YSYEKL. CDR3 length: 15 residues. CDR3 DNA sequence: TGCGCCAGCAGCCAAGGGGGACTCTACACCGGGGAGCTGTTTTTT. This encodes CASSQGGLYTGELFF.

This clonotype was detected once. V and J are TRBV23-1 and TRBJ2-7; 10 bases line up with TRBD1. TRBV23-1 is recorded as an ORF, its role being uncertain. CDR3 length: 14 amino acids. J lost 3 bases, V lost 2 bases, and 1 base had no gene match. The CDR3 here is CASSQRTGGYEQYV. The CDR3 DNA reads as TGCGCCAGCAGTCAAAGGACAGGGGGCTACGAGCAGTACGTC.

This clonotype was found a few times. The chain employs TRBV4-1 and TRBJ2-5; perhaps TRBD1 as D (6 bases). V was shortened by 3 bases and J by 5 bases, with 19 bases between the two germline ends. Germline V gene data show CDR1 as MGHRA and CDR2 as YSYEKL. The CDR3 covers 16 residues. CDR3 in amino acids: CASSHQTGRIGETQYF. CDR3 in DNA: TGCGCCAGCAGCCACCAGACAGGAAGGATCGGGGAGACCCAGTACTTC.

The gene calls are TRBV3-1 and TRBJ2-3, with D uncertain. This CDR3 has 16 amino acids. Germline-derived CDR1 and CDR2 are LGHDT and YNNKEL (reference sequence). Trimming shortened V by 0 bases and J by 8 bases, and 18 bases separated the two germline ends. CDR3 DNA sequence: TGTGCCAGCAGCCAAGAAAGCAGTACTGCTTCGGGTACGCAGTATTTT. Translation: CASSQESSTASGTQYF.

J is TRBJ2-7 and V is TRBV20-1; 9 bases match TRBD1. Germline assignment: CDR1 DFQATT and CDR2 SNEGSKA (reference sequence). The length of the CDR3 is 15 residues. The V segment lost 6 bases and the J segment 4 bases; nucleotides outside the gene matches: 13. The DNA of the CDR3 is TGCAGTGCCCTTTATTCCGGGACAGGGCAATACGAGCAGTACTTC. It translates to CSALYSGTGQYEQYF.

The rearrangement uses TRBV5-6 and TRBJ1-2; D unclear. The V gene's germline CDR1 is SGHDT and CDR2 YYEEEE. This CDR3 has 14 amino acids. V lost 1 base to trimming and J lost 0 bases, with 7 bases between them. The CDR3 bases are TGTGCCAGCAGCTTGTACGGGGCTAACTATGGCTACACCTTC. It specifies CASSLYGANYGYTF. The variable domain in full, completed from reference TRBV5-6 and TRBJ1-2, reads DAGVTQSPTHLIKTRGQQVTLRCSPKSGHDTVSWYQQALGQGPQFIFQYYEEEERQRGNFPDRFSGHQFPNYSSELNVNALLLGDSALYLCASSLYGANYGYTFGSGTRLTVV.

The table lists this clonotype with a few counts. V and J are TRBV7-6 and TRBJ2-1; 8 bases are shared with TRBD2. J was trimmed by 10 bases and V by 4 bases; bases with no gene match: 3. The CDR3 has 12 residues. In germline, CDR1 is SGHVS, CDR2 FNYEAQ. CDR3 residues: CASSSSGGEQFF. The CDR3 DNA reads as TGTGCCAGCAGCTCAAGCGGGGGAGAGCAGTTCTTC.

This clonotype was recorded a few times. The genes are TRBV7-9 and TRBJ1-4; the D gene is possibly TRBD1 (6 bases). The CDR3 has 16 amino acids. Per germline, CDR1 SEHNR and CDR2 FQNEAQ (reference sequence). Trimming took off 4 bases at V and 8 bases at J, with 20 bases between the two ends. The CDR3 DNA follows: TGTGCCAGCAGCTCCCATAGGACAGCCGACGAGGAAAAACTGTTTTTT. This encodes CASSSHRTADEEKLFF.

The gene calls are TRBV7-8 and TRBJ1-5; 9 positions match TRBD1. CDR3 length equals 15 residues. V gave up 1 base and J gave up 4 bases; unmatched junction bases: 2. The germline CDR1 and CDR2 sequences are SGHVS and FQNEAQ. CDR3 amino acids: CASSLDRGRNQPQHF. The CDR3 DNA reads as TGTGCCAGCAGCTTAGACAGGGGGCGGAATCAGCCCCAGCATTTT.

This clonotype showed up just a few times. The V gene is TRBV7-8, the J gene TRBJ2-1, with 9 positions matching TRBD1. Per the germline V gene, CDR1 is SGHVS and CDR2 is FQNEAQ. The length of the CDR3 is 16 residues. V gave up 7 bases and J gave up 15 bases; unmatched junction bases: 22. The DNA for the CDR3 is TGTGCCAGCACCGGAGGGGGGACAGGGTTCATGGTTTATCGGTTCTTC. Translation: CASTGGGTGFMVYRFF. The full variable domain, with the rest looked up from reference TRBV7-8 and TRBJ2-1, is GAGVSQSPRYKVAKRGQDVALRCDPISGHVSLFWYQQALGQGPEFLTYFQNEAQLDKSGLPSDRFFAERPEGSVSTLKIQRTQQEDSAVYLCASTGGGTGFMVYRFFGPGTRLTVL.

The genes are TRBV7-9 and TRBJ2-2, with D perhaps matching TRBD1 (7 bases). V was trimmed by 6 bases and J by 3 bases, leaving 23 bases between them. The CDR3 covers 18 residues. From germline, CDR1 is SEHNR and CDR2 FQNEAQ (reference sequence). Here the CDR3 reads CASRSWTPGGPYTGELFF. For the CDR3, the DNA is TGTGCCAGCAGGTCTTGGACGCCAGGGGGGCCCTACACCGGGGAGCTGTTTTTT.

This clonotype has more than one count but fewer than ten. The CDR3 protein is CASSNPSGGNTGELFF. In DNA, the CDR3 is TGCGCCAGCAGCAACCCTAGCGGGGGGAACACCGGGGAGCTGTTTTTT. The chain has TRBV5-1 and TRBJ2-2, with 10 nucleotides matching TRBD2. Losses at the gene ends were 4 bases for V and 1 base for J; bases not matched to a gene: 4. The CDR3 contains 16 residues. Germline V CDR1 and CDR2: SGHRS, YFSETQ.

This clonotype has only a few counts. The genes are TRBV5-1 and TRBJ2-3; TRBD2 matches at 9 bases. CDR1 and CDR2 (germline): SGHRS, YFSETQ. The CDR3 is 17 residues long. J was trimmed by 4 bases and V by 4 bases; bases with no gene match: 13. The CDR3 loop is CASSPPPGGGAADTQYF. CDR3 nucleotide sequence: TGCGCCAGCAGCCCCCCCCCGGGCGGGGGGGCAGCAGATACGCAGTATTTT.

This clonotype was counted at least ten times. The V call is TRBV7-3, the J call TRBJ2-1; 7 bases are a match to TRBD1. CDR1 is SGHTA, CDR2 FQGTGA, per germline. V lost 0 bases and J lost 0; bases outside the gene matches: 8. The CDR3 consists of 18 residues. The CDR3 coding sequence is TGTGCCAGCAGCTTAACAGGGGGCCCTCCAAGCTCCTACAATGAGCAGTTCTTC. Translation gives CASSLTGGPPSSYNEQFF.

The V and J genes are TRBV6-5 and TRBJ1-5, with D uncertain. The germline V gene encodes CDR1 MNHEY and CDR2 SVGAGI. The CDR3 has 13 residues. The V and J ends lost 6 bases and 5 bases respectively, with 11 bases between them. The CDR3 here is CASSTTWDQPQHF. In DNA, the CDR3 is TGTGCCAGCAGCACCACATGGGATCAGCCCCAGCATTTT.

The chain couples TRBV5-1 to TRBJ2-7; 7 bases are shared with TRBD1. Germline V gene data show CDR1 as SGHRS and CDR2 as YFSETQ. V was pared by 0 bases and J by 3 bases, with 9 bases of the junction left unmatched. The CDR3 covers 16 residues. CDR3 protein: CASSLEPGQHHYEQYF. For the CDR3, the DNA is TGCGCCAGCAGCTTGGAGCCGGGACAGCACCACTACGAGCAGTACTTC.

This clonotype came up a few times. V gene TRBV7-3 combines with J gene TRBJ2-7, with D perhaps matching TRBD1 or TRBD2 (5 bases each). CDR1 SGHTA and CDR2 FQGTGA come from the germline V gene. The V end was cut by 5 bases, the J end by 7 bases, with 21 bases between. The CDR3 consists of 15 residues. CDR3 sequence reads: CASSPGTDGDWEQYV. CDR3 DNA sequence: TGTGCCAGCAGCCCCGGGACGGATGGGGATTGGGAGCAGTACGTC.

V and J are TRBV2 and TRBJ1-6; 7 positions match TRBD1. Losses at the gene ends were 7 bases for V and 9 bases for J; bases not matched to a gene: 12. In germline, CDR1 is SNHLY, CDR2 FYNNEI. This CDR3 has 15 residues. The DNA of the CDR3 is TGTGCCAGCAACCAGGGGGGGAACCTAGGTTCACCCCTCCACTTT. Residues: CASNQGGNLGSPLHF. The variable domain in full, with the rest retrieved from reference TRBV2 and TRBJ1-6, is EPEVTQTPSHQVTQMGQEVILRCVPISNHLYFYWYRQILGQKVEFLVSFYNNEISEKSEIFDDQFSVERPDGSNFTLKIRSTKLEDSAMYFCASNQGGNLGSPLHFGNGTRLTVT.

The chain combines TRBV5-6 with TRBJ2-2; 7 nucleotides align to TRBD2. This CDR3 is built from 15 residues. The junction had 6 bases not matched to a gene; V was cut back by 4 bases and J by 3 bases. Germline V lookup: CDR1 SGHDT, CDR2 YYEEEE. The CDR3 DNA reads TGTGCCAGCAGCGGACCAGCGGGGTACACCGGGGAGCTGTTTTTT. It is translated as CASSGPAGYTGELFF.

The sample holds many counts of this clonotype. The CDR3 loop reads CASSPLAGGNYNEQFF. The CDR3 nucleotides read TGTGCCAGCTCACCCTTAGCGGGGGGGAACTACAATGAGCAGTTCTTC. The V gene is TRBV18, the J gene TRBJ2-1, with TRBD2 identical over 11 bases. The germline gives CDR1 KGHSH, CDR2 LQKENI. V dropped 3 bases and J dropped 3; count of bases not matched to a gene: 4. This CDR3 region has 16 residues.